This passage covers 23 T cell receptor beta chains from one sample sequenced in a study of control samples from healthy donors and cancer patients. The table came from immunoSEQ multiplex PCR; TCRdb's copy has only in-frame clones and leaves some out. The data contain 200,000 to 250,000 clones, about 95% of them seen just once; the ten biggest clones take up approximately 1.4%. The source material was blood. All receptors derive from a man aged 50-60 years in good health.

The chain carries TRBV28 and TRBJ2-3; D not certain. CDR3 length: 10 residues. Trimming cost V 10 bases and J 2 bases, with 4 bases left between them. The V gene's germline CDR1 is MDHEN and CDR2 SYDVKM. The CDR3 sequence: CATSTDTQYF. The CDR3 region has the DNA TGTGCCACCTCCACAGATACGCAGTATTTT. Filled out from reference TRBV28 and TRBJ2-3, the complete variable domain reads DVKVTQSSRYLVKRTGEKVFLECVQDMDHENMFWYRQDPGLGLRLIYFSYDVKMKEKGDIPEGYSVSREKKERFSLILESASTNQTSMYLCATSTDTQYFGPGTRLTVL.

The V gene is TRBV28, the J gene TRBJ1-2; possibly TRBD1 for D (6 bases). There are 12 residues in the CDR3. Trimming removed 4 bases at V and 11 bases at J, with 14 bases between. The V gene's germline CDR1 is MDHEN and CDR2 SYDVKM. The CDR3 sequence: CASSSNRVGYTF. In DNA, the CDR3 is TGTGCCAGCAGTTCCAACAGGGTAGGGTACACCTTC.

This clone was observed a single time. V is TRBV5-6 and J is TRBJ2-7, with D possibly matching TRBD1 (5 bases). The CDR3 length is 13 residues. Trimming shortened V by 3 bases and J by 1 base, and 8 bases separated the two germline ends. Germline CDR1 is SGHDT and CDR2 is YYEEEE. CDR3 DNA: TGTGCCAGCAGCTCTCAGGGATCCTACGAGCAGTACGTC. This translates into CASSSQGSYEQYV.

The chain couples TRBV12-3 or TRBV12-4 to TRBJ1-2; D uncertain. CDR3 size: 12 residues. V lost 2 bases, J lost 4 bases, and 5 bases lay in between. The CDR3: CASSLYSYGYTF. The CDR3 DNA is TGTGCCAGCAGTTTATACAGCTATGGCTACACCTTC.

This clone was picked up one time. This chain uses TRBV29-1 with TRBJ2-7; 7 bases match TRBD1. The CDR3 runs 14 residues. V was clipped by 5 bases and J by 2 bases; unmatched bases: 9. Germline V gene data show CDR1 as SQVTM and CDR2 as ANQGSEA. The DNA for the CDR3 is TGCAGCGTTAGGTCCCGGGACAGAGCCTACGAGCAGTACTTC. As protein: CSVRSRDRAYEQYF.

The V and J genes are TRBV5-1 and TRBJ2-1, with D unresolved. Trimming took off 7 bases at V and 6 bases at J, with 14 bases between the two ends. Germline CDR1 reads SGHRS; CDR2 reads YFSETQ. The CDR3 is 13 amino acids. Here the CDR3 reads CASHSEPGNEQFF. The CDR3 bases are TGCGCCAGCCACTCCGAGCCCGGCAATGAGCAGTTCTTC.

The V call is TRBV12-3 or TRBV12-4, the J call TRBJ1-3; tentative D call: TRBD1 (5 bases). The V end was cut by 10 bases, the J end by 7 bases, with 17 bases between. This CDR3 has 13 amino acids. The CDR3 reads CATSTRAWNTIYF. For the CDR3, the DNA is TGTGCCACCAGCACCAGGGCGTGGAACACCATATATTTT.

This chain joins TRBV5-1 and TRBJ1-4, with TRBD1 matching 7 bases. Germline V gene lookup returns CDR1 SGHRS and CDR2 YFSETQ. V gave up 0 bases and J gave up 2 bases; unmatched junction bases: 1. The CDR3 is 15 residues long. CDR3 DNA sequence: TGCGCCAGCAGCTTGGAACAGGGGACTAATGAAAAACTGTTTTTT. This gives the protein CASSLEQGTNEKLFF. Full variable domain (rest looked up from reference TRBV5-1 and TRBJ1-4): KAGVTQTPRYLIKTRGQQVTLSCSPISGHRSVSWYQQTPGQGLQFLFEYFSETQRNKGNFPGRFSGRQFSNSRSEMNVSTLELGDSALYLCASSLEQGTNEKLFFGSGTQLSVL.

V and J are TRBV3-1 (or the pseudogene TRBV3-2) and TRBJ1-1; D ambiguous. Germline-derived CDR1 and CDR2 are LGHDT and YNNKEL (reference sequence). The V and J ends lost 0 bases and 7 bases respectively, with 9 bases between them. The CDR3 is 13 amino acids. CDR3 amino acids: CASSQEPDLEAFF. CDR3 sequence (DNA): TGTGCCAGCAGCCAAGAGCCAGATCTTGAAGCTTTCTTT.

The J gene is TRBJ2-5, the V gene TRBV9; D call uncertain. Germline CDR1 reads SGDLS; CDR2 reads YYNGEE. The CDR3 spans 14 residues. The germline V and J ends were trimmed by 0 bases and 7 bases, with 13 bases remaining between them. The CDR3 region is CASSVEGLMGTQYF. CDR3 bases: TGTGCCAGCAGCGTAGAGGGCCTAATGGGGACCCAGTACTTC.

As regards this clone: Other DNA variants within this sample encode the same CDR3. This rearrangement joins TRBV29-1 to TRBJ1-1, with D perhaps matching TRBD1 (6 bases). The V end was cut by 5 bases, the J end by 5 bases, with 12 bases between. Looked up from germline, CDR1 is SQVTM and CDR2 is ANQGSEA. CDR3 length equals 12 residues. CDR3 loop: CSVSGRGTEAFF. Here the CDR3 DNA reads TGCAGCGTTTCCGGGAGGGGGACTGAAGCTTTCTTT.

The V gene is TRBV24-1, the J gene TRBJ2-1, with D hard to call. The CDR3 spans 13 residues. Germline V gene lookup returns CDR1 KGHDR and CDR2 SFDVKD. V was shortened by 3 bases and J by 8 bases, with 10 bases between the two germline ends. For the CDR3, the DNA is TGTGCCACCAGTGATGGTTTCGAGGATGAGCAGTTCTTC. Its translation is CATSDGFEDEQFF.

The V call is TRBV18, the J call TRBJ2-5, with no clear D. Germline V CDR1 and CDR2: KGHSH, LQKENI. The CDR3 contains 16 residues. The V and J ends lost 0 bases and 2 bases respectively, with 13 bases between them. The CDR3 coding sequence is TGTGCCAGCTCACCACCGATGAGGTCGCTACAAGAGACCCAGTACTTC. Residues: CASSPPMRSLQETQYF.

The rearrangement links TRBV7-6 to TRBJ2-1, with 9 bases aligning to TRBD2. This CDR3 spans 18 amino acids. CDR1 is SGHVS, CDR2 FNYEAQ, per germline. V was clipped by 1 base and J by 9 bases; unmatched bases: 16. CDR3 sequence reads: CASSLVSSISGGYGEQFF. In DNA form, the CDR3 reads TGTGCCAGCAGCTTAGTCTCTTCGATTAGCGGGGGATACGGTGAGCAGTTCTTC.

This clone was counted a few times. This chain's CDR3 is CASSLAGGSYSNQPQHF. In nucleotides, the CDR3 is TGTGCCAGCAGCTTAGCGGGGGGGAGCTACTCAAATCAGCCCCAGCATTTT. The chain uses TRBV7-2 and TRBJ1-5, with a tentative D call TRBD1 (5 bases). The CDR3 runs 17 residues. Germline-derived CDR1 and CDR2 are SGHTA and FQGNSA. Trimming left V 0 bases short and J 4 bases short, with 16 bases between.

This clone was seen a single time. The chain has TRBV7-9 and TRBJ2-5; 8 bases are a match to TRBD1. CDR1 and CDR2 (germline): SEHNR, FQNEAQ (reference sequence). The CDR3 covers 13 residues. The junction had 2 bases not matched to a gene; V was cut back by 1 base and J by 7 bases. The CDR3 nucleotides read TGTGCCAGCAGCTTAGACCAGGGGGCGACCCAGTACTTC. The encoded protein is CASSLDQGATQYF. Full variable domain (missing parts from reference TRBV7-9 and TRBJ2-5): DTGVSQNPRHKITKRGQNVTFRCDPISEHNRLYWYRQTLGQGPEFLTYFQNEAQLEKSRLLSDRFSAERPKGSFSTLEIQRTEQGDSAMYLCASSLDQGATQYFGPGTRLLVL.

V usage is TRBV19 and J usage is TRBJ1-6; D is perhaps TRBD1 (5 bases). The length of the CDR3 is 16 residues. The ends were cut back, 5 bases at V and 3 bases at J, with 14 bases in the middle. The germline gives CDR1 LNHDA, CDR2 SQIVND (reference sequence). The CDR3 DNA reads as TGTGCCAGTAGTCCCTCCAGGGAAGTCTATAATTCACCCCTCCACTTT. Translating it yields CASSPSREVYNSPLHF.

The chain employs TRBV5-4 and TRBJ2-5; 9 nucleotides line up with TRBD1. This CDR3 region has 14 residues. Unmatched junction bases numbered 5, after V lost 4 bases and J lost 4 bases. The germline gives CDR1 SGHNT, CDR2 YYREEE (reference sequence). The CDR3 loop is CASSPLGQGETQYF. CDR3 nucleotide sequence: TGTGCCAGCAGCCCCTTGGGACAGGGAGAGACCCAGTACTTC.

The chain employs TRBV19 and TRBJ1-2; D is unresolved. The CDR3 totals 13 residues. Germline-derived CDR1 and CDR2 are LNHDA and SQIVND (reference sequence). V gave up 2 bases and J gave up 8 bases, with 12 bases separating them. The CDR3 spells CASSIFRGGGYTF. The CDR3 coding sequence is TGTGCCAGTAGTATATTCCGCGGAGGGGGCTACACCTTC.

The chain combines TRBV7-7 with TRBJ2-3, with TRBD2 identical over 9 bases. The CDR3 is made up of 17 amino acids. V lost 4 bases, J lost 3 bases, and 11 bases stayed unmatched. Germline CDR1 reads SSHAT; CDR2 reads FNYEAQ (reference sequence). The CDR3 protein is CASSSGAAGGLTDTQYF. CDR3 sequence (DNA): TGTGCCAGCAGCTCTGGTGCGGCGGGGGGGCTGACAGATACGCAGTATTTT.

The rearrangement joins TRBV5-1 to TRBJ2-1, with TRBD2 matching 12 bases. Germline CDR1 SGHRS, CDR2 YFSETQ. Trimming removed 1 base from V and 7 bases from J; junction bases left unmatched: 3. The CDR3 is made up of 15 amino acids. The CDR3 loop reads CASSLLAGGRNEQFF. The CDR3 region has the DNA TGCGCCAGCAGCTTGCTAGCGGGGGGGCGAAATGAGCAGTTCTTC. The complete variable domain, with remaining parts taken from reference TRBV5-1 and TRBJ2-1, reads KAGVTQTPRYLIKTRGQQVTLSCSPISGHRSVSWYQQTPGQGLQFLFEYFSETQRNKGNFPGRFSGRQFSNSRSEMNVSTLELGDSALYLCASSLLAGGRNEQFFGPGTRLTVL.

The rearrangement joins TRBV28 to TRBJ2-7, with TRBD2 as a possible D gene (5 bases). Trimming pared 8 bases from V and 9 bases from J, leaving 17 bases between. The CDR3 totals 12 residues. Germline CDR1 MDHEN, CDR2 SYDVKM. CDR3 amino acids: CASASEGWVQYF. The DNA of the CDR3 is TGTGCCAGCGCCTCCGAGGGTTGGGTGCAGTACTTC.

The rearrangement uses TRBV6-1 and TRBJ2-3; D is tentatively TRBD1 or TRBD2 (5 bases each). Trimming took 4 bases from V and 1 from J, leaving 15 bases between them. Germline-derived CDR1 and CDR2 are MNHNS and SASEGT. The CDR3 has 16 residues. The CDR3 protein is CASSGVGEKRTDTQYF. Here the CDR3 DNA reads TGTGCCAGCAGTGGTGTGGGGGAGAAGCGCACAGATACGCAGTATTTT.